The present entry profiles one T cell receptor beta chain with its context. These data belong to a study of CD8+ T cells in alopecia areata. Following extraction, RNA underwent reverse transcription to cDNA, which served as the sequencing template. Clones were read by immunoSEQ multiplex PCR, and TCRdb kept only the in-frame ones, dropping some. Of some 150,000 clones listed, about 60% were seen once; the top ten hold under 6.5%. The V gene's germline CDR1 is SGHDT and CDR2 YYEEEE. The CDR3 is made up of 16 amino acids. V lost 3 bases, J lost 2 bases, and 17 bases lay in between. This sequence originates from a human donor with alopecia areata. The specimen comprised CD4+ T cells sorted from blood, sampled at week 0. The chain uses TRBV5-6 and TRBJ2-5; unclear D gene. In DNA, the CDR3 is TGTGCCAGCAGCTCTGTTCGGGTCCAAGTACAAGAGACCCAGTACTTC. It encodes CASSSVRVQVQETQYF.